The 8 T cell receptor beta chains below all came from one sample that was sequenced in a study of blood T cells in healthy people across ages. Then a second PCR, running roughly 7 to 11 cycles, was carried out with a sample-barcoded 5' primer and a J-beta primer mix. One entry per CDR3 protein, called by TCRdb with MiXCR from the 5' RACE reads. The repertoire holds approximately 800,000 distinct CDR3 sequences, with around 34% as singletons. Material: blood. All receptors come from a man younger than 35 in good health.

In its sample, this clonotype was seen a few times. The V and J genes are TRBV24-1 and TRBJ2-3; TRBD2 agrees at 15 bases. CDR1 and CDR2 (germline): KGHDR, SFDVKD. CDR3 length: 18 residues. Trimming at V came to 4 bases and at J to 2 bases, leaving 6 bases not matched to a gene. CDR3 protein: CATSETGTSGGITDTQYF. The CDR3 nucleotides read TGTGCCACCAGTGAAACCGGGACTAGCGGGGGGATCACAGATACGCAGTATTTT.

The chain uses TRBV20-1 and TRBJ2-5; 7 nucleotides align to TRBD1. The CDR3 has 13 amino acids. J was trimmed by 11 bases and V by 6 bases; bases with no gene match: 15. From germline, CDR1 is DFQATT and CDR2 SNEGSKA (reference sequence). The CDR3 region is CSAEKGAGDEQYF. As DNA, the CDR3 is TGCAGTGCCGAGAAGGGGGCGGGCGATGAGCAGTACTTC.

The gene calls are TRBV9 and TRBJ2-1, with a possible D match to TRBD2 (6 bases). The J call is doubtful: the DNA matches TRBJ2-7 better. Germline V CDR1 and CDR2: SGDLS, YYNGEE. The CDR3 contains 16 residues. CDR3 protein: CASSPTRGDPYNEQYF. CDR3 DNA sequence: TGTGCCAGCAGCCCCACCCGCGGGGATCCCTACAATGAGCAGTACTTC.

This clonotype was picked up many times. The chain recombines TRBV5-1 with TRBJ2-1; 13 nucleotides match TRBD2. V lost 0 bases, J lost 4 bases, and 1 base stayed unmatched. This CDR3 is 16 amino acids long. The germline gives CDR1 SGHRS, CDR2 YFSETQ. Here the CDR3 reads CASSLETSGGYNEQFF. The CDR3 nucleotides are TGCGCCAGCAGCTTGGAGACTAGCGGGGGGTACAATGAGCAGTTCTTC.

This clonotype has a handful of counts. CDR3 loop: CASSSSFNEKLFF. The DNA for the CDR3 is TGTGCCAGCAGCTCGTCCTTTAATGAAAAACTGTTTTTT. V is TRBV7-2 and J is TRBJ1-4; D gene ambiguous. The CDR3 length is 13 residues. V shed 4 bases and J shed 4 bases, with 7 bases lying between them. Germline values: CDR1 SGHTA, CDR2 FQGNSA. The variable domain in full, completed from reference TRBV7-2 and TRBJ1-4, reads GAGVSQSPSNKVTEKGKDVELRCDPISGHTALYWYRQSLGQGLEFLIYFQGNSAPDKSGLPSDRFSAERTGGSVSTLTIQRTQQEDSAVYLCASSSSFNEKLFFGSGTQLSVL.

V gene TRBV27 combines with J gene TRBJ2-1; a weak D match, TRBD1 (6 bases). The germline V and J ends were trimmed by 5 bases and 1 base, with 12 bases remaining between them. There are 15 residues in the CDR3. CDR1 MNHEY and CDR2 SMNVEV come from the germline V gene (reference sequence). The chain's CDR3 is CASSVDSSSYNEQFF. The CDR3 DNA sequence: TGTGCCAGCAGTGTGGACAGTTCGTCCTACAATGAGCAGTTCTTC.

A few counts support this clonotype. The CDR3 is CASSFRTIPKVTQYF. CDR3 nucleotides: TGTGCCAGCAGTTTCCGCACAATACCGAAAGTTACGCAGTATTTT. V is TRBV12-3 or TRBV12-4 and J is TRBJ2-3; no reliable D call. The CDR3 runs to 15 residues. V lost 3 bases, J lost 8 bases, and 18 bases lay in between.

The V call is TRBV5-5, the J call TRBJ1-2; no clear D gene. The CDR3 sequence is 15 residues long. Germline-derived CDR1 and CDR2 are SGHKS and YYEKEE (reference sequence). V lost 4 bases to trimming and J lost 4 bases, with 17 bases between them. The DNA for the CDR3 is TGTGCCAGCAGCCCAGGTCGGACGATAGGCTATGGCTACACCTTC. Its translation is CASSPGRTIGYGYTF.